The text below deals with one T cell receptor (beta chain). These data are taken from a study of blood T cell repertoires in COVID-19. Study information: Samples representing acute and convalescent COVID-19 were sourced from the United States, Italy and Spain.

The method was immunoSEQ multiplex PCR; TCRdb's version includes in-frame clones alone and lacks a portion of them. Here the sample spans roughly 100,000 clones, 87% being singletons. The CDR3 contains 13 residues. Germline V gene data show CDR1 as ENHRY and CDR2 as SYGVKD. V is TRBV10-3 and J is TRBJ1-3; 7 bases map to TRBD1. The sample taken for sequencing was peripheral blood. This receptor was taken from a woman between 50 and 59 years old with COVID-19, enrolled during active disease. CDR3 loop: CAHRDSSGNTIYF. CDR3 nucleotides: TGTGCTCATCGGGACAGCTCTGGAAACACCATATATTTT.